A single sample is the source of the 23 T cell receptor beta chains below, sequenced in a study of T cell clonotyping in hematopoietic cell transplantation. The data were produced by immunoSEQ multiplex PCR, yet TCRdb's version contains in-frame clones alone and is incomplete. The top ten hold 25% to 30% of the sample, which has over 5,000 clones, around 70% seen once. Sequenced here: PBMCs, sampled 180 days after allogeneic stem cell transplant. The receptors originated from a male patient aged 50 to 59 who had an allogeneic stem cell transplant from an unrelated donor, so the T cells may come from the graft donor. Some clones in this sample may be carry-over from other donors' samples.

This chain uses TRBV4-1 with TRBJ1-5; D is unresolved. From germline, CDR1 is MGHRA and CDR2 YSYEKL. This CDR3 spans 15 amino acids. Trimming removed 1 base from V and 5 bases from J, with 12 bases in between. The CDR3 sequence: CASSQGGREDQPQHF. The CDR3 DNA follows: TGCGCCAGCAGCCAAGGGGGTAGGGAGGATCAGCCCCAGCATTTT.

This chain connects TRBV7-2 to TRBJ2-6; D is ambiguous. Trimming pared 5 bases from V and 6 bases from J, leaving 14 bases between. Germline V gene sequence: CDR1 SGHTA, CDR2 FQGNSA. The CDR3 runs 15 residues. The CDR3 nucleotides are TGTGCCAGCAGCCCCCGGACGGTTGCGGCCAACGTCCTGACTTTC. This codes for CASSPRTVAANVLTF.

The V and J genes are TRBV9 and TRBJ2-6; D gene ambiguous. The CDR3 runs to 15 residues. Germline CDR1 SGDLS, CDR2 YYNGEE. With 5 bases removed from V and 1 base from J, the gap between germline ends came to 10 bases. The CDR3 spells CASSQRASGANVLTF. Written as DNA, the CDR3 is TGTGCCAGCAGTCAAAGAGCTTCTGGGGCCAACGTCCTGACTTTC.

The chain carries TRBV29-1 and TRBJ1-2; no definite D call. V lost 7 bases, J lost 6 bases, and 15 bases lay in between. Germline assignment: CDR1 SQVTM and CDR2 ANQGSEA. CDR3 size: 12 residues. Here the CDR3 DNA reads TGCAGCGGTTATGGTGACGGGGATGGCTACACCTTC. Protein: CSGYGDGDGYTF. The full variable domain, rest sourced from reference TRBV29-1 and TRBJ1-2, is SAVISQKPSRDICQRGTSLTIQCQVDSQVTMMFWYRQQPGQSLTLIATANQGSEATYESGFVIDKFPISRPNLTFSTLTVSNMSPEDSSIYLCSGYGDGDGYTFGSGTRLTVV.

This clone came up once. The J gene is TRBJ1-1, the V gene TRBV30, with D perhaps TRBD1 (5 bases). Looked up from germline, CDR1 is GTSNPN and CDR2 is SVGIG (reference sequence). The CDR3 totals 14 residues. With 0 bases removed from V and 5 bases from J, the gap between germline ends came to 13 bases. The CDR3 is CAWSVPVGGTEAFF. The CDR3 DNA reads TGTGCCTGGAGTGTACCTGTCGGGGGAACTGAAGCTTTCTTT.

J is TRBJ1-5 and V is TRBV4-3; D remains ambiguous. Germline CDR1 LGHNA, CDR2 YSLEER. V lost 0 bases and J 9 bases, leaving 9 bases between the germline ends. The CDR3 contains 13 residues. As DNA, the CDR3 is TGCGCCAGCAGCCAAGATGCAGTCCGGCCCCAGCATTTT. It codes for CASSQDAVRPQHF.

Relative to its sample, this clone is medium-sized. The chain employs TRBV27 and TRBJ1-1; no definite D call. V dropped 2 bases and J dropped 1 base, with 8 bases sitting between them. The CDR3 spans 14 residues. Germline V CDR1 and CDR2: MNHEY, SMNVEV (reference sequence). In DNA form, the CDR3 reads TGTGCCAGCAGTTTAGACGAGGGGAACACTGAAGCTTTCTTT. Protein sequence: CASSLDEGNTEAFF.

The table lists this clone with a few counts. This rearrangement joins TRBV7-8 to TRBJ2-7; TRBD1 matches at 7 bases. The germline V gene encodes CDR1 SGHVS and CDR2 FQNEAQ. The CDR3 contains 16 residues. V lost 3 bases to trimming and J lost 3 bases; unmatched junction nucleotides: 11. The CDR3 sequence is CASSFSLGDRVYEQYF. CDR3 nucleotide sequence: TGTGCCAGCAGCTTCTCCCTCGGGGACAGAGTCTACGAGCAGTACTTC.

This clone is large in the sample. This chain joins TRBV7-3 and TRBJ2-5; either TRBD1 or TRBD2 may supply D (5 bases each). The germline CDR1 and CDR2 sequences are SGHTA and FQGTGA. There are 14 residues in the CDR3. V was clipped by 2 bases and J by 5 bases, with 12 bases between them. The CDR3 nucleotides are TGTGCCAGCAGCTTATTTGGGGGACGGGAGACCCAGTACTTC. This translates into CASSLFGGRETQYF.

This clone came up once. The chain uses TRBV6-5 and TRBJ2-5, with TRBD1 matching 9 bases. CDR1 is MNHEY, CDR2 SVGAGI, per germline. This CDR3 has 14 amino acids. V lost 7 bases to trimming and J lost 9 bases; unmatched junction nucleotides: 12. DNA of the CDR3: TGTGCCAGCACTTCCGGGACAGGGCCGGGGGCCCAGTACTTC. It translates to CASTSGTGPGAQYF.

This chain connects TRBV19 to TRBJ2-7; possible D gene TRBD2, 5 bases. The CDR3 totals 12 residues. The ends were cut back, 4 bases at V and 7 bases at J, with 11 bases in the middle. Germline CDR1 LNHDA, CDR2 SQIVND (reference sequence). For the CDR3, the DNA is TGTGCCAGTAGTAGGGGTGGAGGTGAGCAGTACTTC. This encodes CASSRGGGEQYF.

On this clone itself: An end of the junction differs from the germline gene, which may be a read error. This chain links TRBV29-1 with TRBJ1-2, with TRBD1 matching over 7 bases. This CDR3 comprises 14 residues. The V gene's germline CDR1 is SQVTM and CDR2 ANQGSEA. CDR3 sequence reads: CSVEGTAGHYGYTF. Here the CDR3 DNA reads TGTAGCGTTGAAGGGACAGCTGGGCACTATGGCTACACCTTC.

This CDR3 reads CSGARQGADGYTF. The CDR3 bases are TGCAGCGGCGCTAGGCAGGGGGCGGATGGCTACACCTTC. This chain links TRBV29-1 with TRBJ1-2, with 8 nucleotides matching TRBD1. Germline CDR1 and CDR2: SQVTM and ANQGSEA. V trimming: 7 bases; J trimming: 6 bases; junction bases outside the gene matches: 10. This CDR3 region has 13 residues.

The J gene is TRBJ1-5, the V gene TRBV30; D uncertain. V shed 0 bases and J shed 3 bases, with 9 bases lying between them. The CDR3 is made up of 14 amino acids. CDR1 is GTSNPN, CDR2 SVGIG, per germline (reference sequence). Here the CDR3 DNA reads TGTGCCTGGAGTGTAAGCACCCTCAATCAGCCCCAGCATTTT. As protein: CAWSVSTLNQPQHF.

The V call is TRBV29-1, the J call TRBJ2-3; 7 positions match TRBD1. J lost 2 bases, V lost 7 bases, and 12 bases had no gene match. Germline V CDR1 and CDR2: SQVTM, ANQGSEA. The CDR3 extends over 15 amino acids. The DNA of the CDR3 is TGCAGCGCCCCAAGTCGACAGGGAGTCACAGATACGCAGTATTTT. It codes for CSAPSRQGVTDTQYF.

This rearrangement joins TRBV19 to TRBJ1-1, with TRBD1 matching 7 bases. CDR3 length: 14 amino acids. The J segment lost 11 bases and the V segment lost 6 bases, leaving 15 bases of the junction unmatched. The germline gives CDR1 LNHDA, CDR2 SQIVND (reference sequence). For the CDR3, the DNA is TGTGCCAGTAGCGGCCGAGGACAGGACCCAAGGGCTTTCTTT. This codes for CASSGRGQDPRAFF.

The CDR3 reads CASTGGGVPDEQYF. CDR3 DNA sequence: TGTGCCAGCACGGGCGGGGGAGTTCCTGACGAGCAGTACTTC. The chain links TRBV6-6 to TRBJ2-7, with 7 nucleotides matching TRBD2. The length of the CDR3 is 14 residues. In germline, CDR1 is MNHNY, CDR2 SVGAGI (reference sequence). The J segment lost 5 bases and the V segment lost 7 bases, leaving 11 bases of the junction unmatched.

The chain employs TRBV29-1 and TRBJ2-1, with TRBD1 matching over 8 bases. The CDR3 is 14 residues long. V lost 2 bases and J lost 10; bases outside the gene matches: 10. Germline-derived CDR1 and CDR2 are SQVTM and ANQGSEA. The CDR3 sequence: CSVEFINSGGEQFF. The CDR3 nucleotides read TGCAGCGTTGAATTTATTAATTCAGGGGGCGAGCAGTTCTTC.

The V gene is TRBV30, the J gene TRBJ2-6; D is unclear. The CDR3 runs 14 residues. Trimming shortened V by 4 bases and J by 0 bases, and 7 bases separated the two germline ends. CDR1 is GTSNPN and CDR2 is SVGIG in the germline V gene (reference sequence). CDR3 in DNA: TGTGCCTGGAAGGTTAACTCTGGGGCCAACGTCCTGACTTTC. Translated, it gives CAWKVNSGANVLTF.

This clone has just a few counts. V gene TRBV2 combines with J gene TRBJ1-6; tentative D call: TRBD1 (5 bases). Germline values: CDR1 SNHLY, CDR2 FYNNEI. Trimming took 5 bases from V and 14 from J, leaving 13 bases between them. The CDR3 contains 12 residues. The CDR3 nucleotides read TGTGCCAGCAGTATTATGAGGGGCACCCTCCACTTT. Translation: CASSIMRGTLHF.

In DNA, the CDR3 is TGTGCCAGCAGCGTGGGGGCAGCCGATCGAAATGGCTACACCTTC. It encodes CASSVGAADRNGYTF. The chain combines TRBV9 with TRBJ1-2, with a tentative D call TRBD1 (6 bases). CDR1 and CDR2 from the germline V gene are SGDLS and YYNGEE. This CDR3 has 15 amino acids. V shed 2 bases and J shed 6 bases, with 17 bases lying between them.

This clone was counted once. This chain connects TRBV29-1 to TRBJ1-1; D uncertain. Trimming stripped 2 bases from V and 3 bases from J, with 10 bases between. Per germline, CDR1 SQVTM and CDR2 ANQGSEA. This CDR3 comprises 13 residues. The CDR3 DNA follows: TGCAGCGTTGAAAGCCAGGTAGACACTGAAGCTTTCTTT. As protein: CSVESQVDTEAFF.

The chain couples TRBV7-2 to TRBJ1-2, with D possibly being TRBD1 (5 bases). Germline CDR1 is SGHTA and CDR2 is FQGNSA. This CDR3 comprises 13 residues. V lost 1 base to trimming and J lost 5 bases, with 8 bases between them. The chain's CDR3 is CASSLGRAYGYTF. As DNA, the CDR3 is TGTGCCAGCAGCTTAGGCAGGGCTTATGGCTACACCTTC. Full variable domain (remainder filled in from reference TRBV7-2 and TRBJ1-2): GAGVSQSPSNKVTEKGKDVELRCDPISGHTALYWYRQSLGQGLEFLIYFQGNSAPDKSGLPSDRFSAERTGGSVSTLTIQRTQQEDSAVYLCASSLGRAYGYTFGSGTRLTVV.